The text below deals with one TCR beta chain. This sample was included in a study of blood T cell repertoires in COVID-19. J gave up 8 bases and V 5 bases, and 7 bases lay outside the gene matches. The CDR3 covers 14 residues. In germline, CDR1 is KGHSH, CDR2 LQKENI. Profiling relied on immunoSEQ multiplex PCR, and the TCRdb table lists in-frame clones only, not all of them. Of hundreds of thousands of clones in the sample, roughly 89% are singletons; the top ten hold roughly 1%. Sequencing input: peripheral blood. This sequence originates from a woman in her 40s with COVID-19, enrolled during active disease. V and J are TRBV18 and TRBJ1-4; 8 nucleotides align to TRBD1. CDR3 region: CASSRGQEGEKLFF. The CDR3 DNA follows: TGTGCCAGCTCAAGGGGACAGGAGGGCGAAAAACTGTTTTTT.